The 29 T cell receptor beta chains reported below all come from one sample, sequenced in a study of STAT5B mutations in CD4+ large granular lymphocyte leukemia. Produced via immunoSEQ multiplex PCR; TCRdb's table is partial and in-frame only. Counted here are 25,000 to 35,000 clones, about 89% occurring once; the ten biggest clones make up 0.4% to 0.5%. The source material was CD4+ T cells from blood buffy coats. Receptors were obtained from a human donor in good health.

J is TRBJ2-7 and V is TRBV27; a possible D gene is TRBD1 (6 bases). The CDR3 covers 14 residues. The V gene lost 4 bases and the J gene lost 0 bases, with 10 bases spanning the gap. The germline V gene encodes CDR1 MNHEY and CDR2 SMNVEV (reference sequence). CDR3: CASSSRDNSYEQYF. DNA for the CDR3: TGTGCCAGCAGTTCTAGGGACAACTCCTACGAGCAGTACTTC.

This sequence joins TRBV19 and TRBJ2-3; unclear D gene. CDR3 length equals 15 residues. V shed 3 bases and J shed 2 bases, with 12 bases lying between them. Germline values: CDR1 LNHDA, CDR2 SQIVND (reference sequence). The DNA for the CDR3 is TGTGCCAGTAGTATCTTTTCGCGATCCACAGATACGCAGTATTTT. Translation gives CASSIFSRSTDTQYF. Drawing the rest from reference TRBV19 and TRBJ2-3, the complete variable domain is DGGITQSPKYLFRKEGQNVTLSCEQNLNHDAMYWYRQDPGQGLRLIYYSQIVNDFQKGDIAEGYSVSREKKESFPLTVTSAQKNPTAFYLCASSIFSRSTDTQYFGPGTRLTVL.

The chain has TRBV14 and TRBJ2-7; 9 nucleotides match TRBD2. The trim removed 0 bases at V and 7 bases at J, leaving 7 bases unmatched. Germline-derived CDR1 and CDR2 are SGHDN and FVKESK. This CDR3 contains 15 residues. CDR3 sequence (DNA): TGTGCCAGCAGCCAAGAGCCTAGCGGGATTAGAGAGCAGTACTTC. Translation: CASSQEPSGIREQYF.

The chain uses TRBV6-1 and TRBJ1-2, with 9 bases matching TRBD1. Per the germline V gene, CDR1 is MNHNS and CDR2 is SASEGT. This CDR3 has 16 residues. After removal of 4 bases from V and 7 bases from J, the junction contained 13 bases not matched to a gene. Written as DNA, the CDR3 is TGTGCCAGCAGTGCCCCGGGACAGGGTAGGGGTAGTGGCTACACCTTC. Translation: CASSAPGQGRGSGYTF.

The chain couples TRBV5-4 to TRBJ2-7; D is possibly TRBD1 (6 bases). The germline V and J ends were trimmed by 7 bases and 0 bases, with 17 bases remaining between them. Germline CDR1 reads SGHNT; CDR2 reads YYREEE (reference sequence). This CDR3 spans 15 amino acids. Written as DNA, the CDR3 is TGTGCCAGCGGAAAAGATAGGGGGAACTCCTACGAGCAGTACTTC. Amino acids: CASGKDRGNSYEQYF.

This chain connects TRBV11-2 to TRBJ2-1; D is possibly TRBD1 or TRBD2 (6 bases each). CDR1 is SGHAT, CDR2 FQNNGV, per germline. This CDR3 comprises 15 residues. V shed 1 base and J shed 7 bases, with 14 bases lying between them. The CDR3, as DNA: TGTGCCAGCAGCTTAGCTACAGGGAGGTCGAATGAGCAGTTCTTC. Translation: CASSLATGRSNEQFF.

V usage is TRBV28 and J usage is TRBJ1-2, with D perhaps TRBD1 (5 bases). CDR3 size: 12 residues. Germline CDR1 and CDR2: MDHEN and SYDVKM. Trimming cost V 5 bases and J 1 base, with 5 bases left between them. The CDR3 region has the DNA TGTGCCAGCAGTGGGGGTAACTATGGCTACACCTTC. It translates to CASSGGNYGYTF.

This clone appeared a single time. The chain joins TRBV6-6 to TRBJ2-1; 9 bases agree with TRBD2. This CDR3 has 16 residues. CDR1 is MNHNY and CDR2 is SVGAGI in the germline V gene (reference sequence). V lost 1 base, J lost 7 bases, and 8 bases stayed unmatched. DNA of the CDR3: TGTGCCAGCAGTTACTTTCCAGCGGGAGGTAGGAATGAGCAGTTCTTC. Residues: CASSYFPAGGRNEQFF.

The V call is TRBV11-3, the J call TRBJ2-5; no firm D call. With the DNA end fitting TRBJ2-7 better, the J assignment may be wrong. CDR3 length equals 14 residues. Germline V CDR1 and CDR2: SGHNT, YENEEA. The CDR3 is CASSLLGRTYEQYF. The CDR3 coding sequence is TGTGCCAGCAGCTTACTGGGCAGAACCTACGAGCAGTACTTC.

This clone was seen just once. The chain uses TRBV13 and TRBJ2-3, with TRBD2 identical over 12 bases. Germline CDR1 is PRHDT and CDR2 is FYEKMQ (reference sequence). The CDR3 contains 14 residues. After removal of 6 bases from V and 7 bases from J, the junction contained 5 bases not matched to a gene. The CDR3 coding sequence is TGTGCCAGCAGGACTAGCGGGAGCGTATATACGCAGTATTTT. It encodes CASRTSGSVYTQYF.

The rearrangement uses TRBV13 and TRBJ2-5, with D possibly matching TRBD2 (6 bases). The J call may be incorrect, as the DNA end agrees better with TRBJ2-7. Germline CDR1 reads PRHDT; CDR2 reads FYEKMQ (reference sequence). The CDR3 has 12 amino acids. DNA for the CDR3: TGTGCCAGCAGCACGGGAGCAAACGAGCAGTACTTC. Translated, it gives CASSTGANEQYF.

In DNA, the CDR3 is TGTGCCAGTAGCATCGGAGGAGGGAGCAATCAGCCCCAGCATTTT. Translated, it gives CASSIGGGSNQPQHF. The chain combines TRBV19 with TRBJ1-5; D is ambiguous. Germline CDR1 and CDR2: LNHDA and SQIVND (reference sequence). The ends were cut back, 6 bases at V and 1 base at J, with 13 bases in the middle. The CDR3 sequence is 15 residues long.

This clone was counted a single time. The rearrangement links TRBV11-2 to TRBJ2-3; 7 positions agree with TRBD2. The J segment lost 2 bases and the V segment lost 0 bases, leaving 5 bases of the junction unmatched. The CDR3 runs to 16 residues. Germline V gene lookup returns CDR1 SGHAT and CDR2 FQNNGV. In nucleotides, the CDR3 is TGTGCCAGCAGCTTAGAGGCCGGGAGGTCCACAGATACGCAGTATTTT. Its protein product is CASSLEAGRSTDTQYF.

The V and J genes are TRBV10-2 and TRBJ1-3; D ambiguous. CDR3 length: 14 residues. Per the germline V gene, CDR1 is WSHSY and CDR2 is SAAADI. V lost 3 bases and J 4 bases, leaving 10 bases between the germline ends. CDR3 nucleotide sequence: TGCGCCAGCAGTGAACACGCGTCAGGAAACACCATATATTTT. It translates to CASSEHASGNTIYF.

The CDR3 region has the DNA TGTGCCAGCAGTGGGAGACTAGCCCAAGAGACCCAGTACTTC. It translates to CASSGRLAQETQYF. The chain couples TRBV6-1 to TRBJ2-5, with 7 bases that match TRBD2. With 4 bases clipped from V and 1 base from J, the junction kept 3 bases outside the gene matches. Germline loops: CDR1 MNHNS, CDR2 SASEGT. The CDR3 covers 14 residues.

The gene calls are TRBV30 and TRBJ2-7; TRBD1 aligns across 9 bases. After removal of 5 bases from V and 4 bases from J, the junction contained 6 bases not matched to a gene. CDR1 and CDR2 from the germline V gene are GTSNPN and SVGIG (reference sequence). This CDR3 has 13 amino acids. The CDR3 loop is CAWARDRVYEQYF. The DNA for the CDR3 is TGTGCCTGGGCCAGGGACAGGGTTTACGAGCAGTACTTC.

This clone was counted a single time. The V and J genes are TRBV12-5 and TRBJ2-2; TRBD2 matches at 14 bases. The CDR3 runs 17 residues. The trim removed 5 bases at V and 5 bases at J, leaving 7 bases unmatched. Germline-derived CDR1 and CDR2 are LGHNT and FRNRAP. CDR3 region: CASGQTSGRAGTGELFF. DNA of the CDR3: TGTGCTAGTGGTCAGACTAGCGGGAGGGCTGGAACCGGGGAGCTGTTTTTT.

This clone has only one observation. In DNA form, the CDR3 reads TGTGCCAGTAGTAGCCCCGGGACTAGCGGGACGAAGATTGATACGCAGTATTTT. Translated, it gives CASSSPGTSGTKIDTQYF. The genes are TRBV19 and TRBJ2-3; 13 bases match TRBD2. Trimming took 4 bases from V and 6 from J; bases not matched to a gene: 13. This CDR3 has 18 amino acids. Germline V gene data show CDR1 as LNHDA and CDR2 as SQIVND (reference sequence). The full variable domain, its missing parts supplied by reference TRBV19 and TRBJ2-3, is DGGITQSPKYLFRKEGQNVTLSCEQNLNHDAMYWYRQDPGQGLRLIYYSQIVNDFQKGDIAEGYSVSREKKESFPLTVTSAQKNPTAFYLCASSSPGTSGTKIDTQYFGPGTRLTVL.

The rearrangement uses TRBV7-9 and TRBJ2-5, with a possible D match to TRBD2 (6 bases). Looked up from germline, CDR1 is SEHNR and CDR2 is FQNEAQ (reference sequence). Between the trimmed V and J ends, which lost 5 bases and 5 bases, there was a span of 15 bases. The CDR3 runs to 14 residues. CDR3 in amino acids: CASSGDPRGETQYF. The DNA of the CDR3 is TGTGCCAGCAGCGGGGACCCCCGGGGGGAGACCCAGTACTTC.

A single count supports this clone. This chain links TRBV29-1 with TRBJ2-2; D is perhaps TRBD1 or TRBD2 (5 bases each). CDR1 SQVTM and CDR2 ANQGSEA come from the germline V gene. The CDR3 is 14 residues long. The V end was cut by 4 bases, the J end by 3 bases, with 12 bases between. The chain's CDR3 is CSVVRGSDTGELFF. The CDR3 DNA follows: TGCAGCGTTGTGAGGGGATCGGACACCGGGGAGCTGTTTTTT.

This chain links TRBV5-6 with TRBJ2-3, with 8 bases fitting TRBD1. The CDR3 length is 15 residues. CDR1 and CDR2 (germline): SGHDT, YYEEEE. V shed 0 bases, J shed 3 bases, and the junction held 3 bases outside the gene matches. CDR3 in amino acids: CASSLDRGWTDTQYF. In DNA form, the CDR3 reads TGTGCCAGCAGCTTGGACAGGGGGTGGACAGATACGCAGTATTTT.

V usage is TRBV14 and J usage is TRBJ2-1; 13 positions agree with TRBD2. The V gene end was trimmed by 4 bases and the J gene end by 8 bases; junction bases not matched to a gene: 5. CDR3 length equals 15 residues. Germline CDR1 reads SGHDN; CDR2 reads FVKESK. CDR3 DNA: TGTGCCAGCAGCCTTACTAGCGGGAGGGCTCATGAGCAGTTCTTC. Encoded protein: CASSLTSGRAHEQFF. Full variable domain (remainder filled in from reference TRBV14 and TRBJ2-1): EAGVTQFPSHSVIEKGQTVTLRCDPISGHDNLYWYRRVMGKEIKFLLHFVKESKQDESGMPNNRFLAERTGGTYSTLKVQPAELEDSGVYFCASSLTSGRAHEQFFGPGTRLTVL.

The chain uses TRBV5-4 and TRBJ2-5; 8 positions agree with TRBD1. V trimming: 9 bases; J trimming: 5 bases; junction bases outside the gene matches: 18. This CDR3 region has 16 residues. Germline V gene lookup returns CDR1 SGHNT and CDR2 YYREEE (reference sequence). The CDR3 DNA sequence: TGTGCCACCAGAAGGTTGGGACAGGAGTATTCGGAGACCCAGTACTTC. Its protein is CATRRLGQEYSETQYF.

V is TRBV18 and J is TRBJ2-3; the match to TRBD2 covers 14 bases. The V gene end was trimmed by 5 bases and the J gene end by 5 bases; junction bases not matched to a gene: 6. The CDR3 runs 16 residues. Germline assignment: CDR1 KGHSH and CDR2 LQKENI. The CDR3 region has the DNA TGTGCCAGCTCATCCCCGGGACTAGCGGGAGTAGATACGCAGTATTTT. This encodes CASSSPGLAGVDTQYF.

The CDR3 spells CASSLGTSGSNEQFF. CDR3 DNA: TGTGCCAGCAGCCTCGGGACTAGCGGGAGCAATGAGCAGTTCTTC. The rearrangement links TRBV11-3 to TRBJ2-1, with 14 nucleotides matching TRBD2. The trim removed 5 bases at V and 6 bases at J, leaving 3 bases unmatched. This CDR3 has 15 amino acids. CDR1 is SGHNT and CDR2 is YENEEA in the germline V gene. Looking up the rest from reference TRBV11-3 and TRBJ2-1 gives the full variable domain: EAGVVQSPRYKIIEKKQPVAFWCNPISGHNTLYWYLQNLGQGPELLIRYENEEAVDDSQLPKDRFSAERLKGVDSTLKIQPAELGDSAVYLCASSLGTSGSNEQFFGPGTRLTVL.

The chain links TRBV5-4 to TRBJ2-7, with D possibly TRBD1 on 5 matching bases. Germline values: CDR1 SGHNT, CDR2 YYREEE (reference sequence). CDR3 length equals 15 residues. The V end was cut by 4 bases, the J end by 0 bases, with 14 bases between. DNA for the CDR3: TGTGCCAGCAGCCTAGGGGTCGTTCCCTCCTACGAGCAGTACTTC. It encodes CASSLGVVPSYEQYF.

This chain joins TRBV29-1 and TRBJ1-1; tentatively, D is TRBD1 (5 bases). Per germline, CDR1 SQVTM and CDR2 ANQGSEA. The CDR3 spans 13 residues. The V end was cut by 1 base, the J end by 9 bases, with 15 bases between. The CDR3 bases are TGCAGCGTTGAAGGGGGCGTCGGGATGAAAGCTTTCTTT. It is translated as CSVEGGVGMKAFF.

The chain joins TRBV5-1 to TRBJ2-3; a possible D gene is TRBD2 (5 bases). Germline values: CDR1 SGHRS, CDR2 YFSETQ. The germline V and J ends were trimmed by 1 base and 0 bases, with 6 bases remaining between them. This CDR3 is 14 amino acids long. CDR3: CASSLPGSTDTQYF. CDR3 DNA sequence: TGCGCCAGCAGCTTGCCGGGAAGCACAGATACGCAGTATTTT.

V is TRBV11-2 and J is TRBJ2-1; 7 nucleotides match TRBD1. CDR1 and CDR2 from the germline V gene are SGHAT and FQNNGV. The CDR3 totals 16 residues. With V trimmed by 2 bases and J by 7 bases, 11 bases remained unmatched. This CDR3 reads CASSLFSGQYLNEQFF. The CDR3 nucleotides read TGTGCCAGCAGCTTATTTTCGGGACAGTATCTGAATGAGCAGTTCTTC.